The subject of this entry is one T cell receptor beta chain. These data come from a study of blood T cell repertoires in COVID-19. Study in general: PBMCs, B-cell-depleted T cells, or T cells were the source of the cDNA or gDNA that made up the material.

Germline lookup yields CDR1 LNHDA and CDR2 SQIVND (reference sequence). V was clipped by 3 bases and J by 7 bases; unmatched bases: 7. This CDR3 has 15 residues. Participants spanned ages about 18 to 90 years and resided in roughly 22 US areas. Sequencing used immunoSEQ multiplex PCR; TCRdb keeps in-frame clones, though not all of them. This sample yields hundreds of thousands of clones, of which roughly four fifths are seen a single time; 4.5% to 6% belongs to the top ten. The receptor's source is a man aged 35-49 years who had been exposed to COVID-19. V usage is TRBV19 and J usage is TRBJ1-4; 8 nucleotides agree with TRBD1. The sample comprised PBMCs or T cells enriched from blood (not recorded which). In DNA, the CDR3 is TGTGCCAGTAGTATCGACATGGACAGGGCTGAAAAACTGTTTTTT. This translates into CASSIDMDRAEKLFF.